These T cell receptor beta chains were read from a single sample in a study of blood T cells in healthy people across ages. Via MiXCR, TCRdb re-called the 5' RACE reads, giving one row per CDR3 protein. The data show around 1,000,000 distinct CDR3 sequences, with around two fifths seen just once and under 15% held by the top ten. What was sequenced was blood. These TCRs come from a man aged 18 to 29 in good health. The CDR3 runs from the conserved cysteine through the conserved F or W. The D gene is left open where the match is weak. Size values are once, few and many counts, or a class for expanded clones, and some rows have none.

TRBJ2-1 | 14 | TRBV5-1 | - | - | CASADLGGHNEQFF | TGCGCCAGCGCTGATCTGGGGGGCCACAATGAGCAGTTCTTC
TRBJ2-3 | 18 | TRBV4-3 | - | TRBD1 | CASSQDNQGATSTDTQYF | TGCGCCAGCAGCCAAGATAATCAGGGGGCAACTAGCACAGATACGCAGTATTTT
TRBJ2-1 | 16 | TRBV7-6 | - | - | CASSLVEQGTYNEQFF | TGTGCCAGCAGCTTAGTAGAGCAGGGGACCTACAATGAGCAGTTCTTC
TRBJ2-7 | 15 | TRBV28 | - | TRBD1 | CASRALRDRAYEQYF | TGTGCCAGCAGAGCTTTACGGGACAGGGCCTACGAGCAGTACTTC
TRBJ1-5 | 12 | TRBV12-3/TRBV12-4 | - | - | CASSFPGRPQHF | TGTGCCAGCAGTTTCCCAGGTCGGCCCCAGCATTTT
TRBJ2-5 | 13 | TRBV4-2 | - | - | CASSQDHGETQYF | TGTGCCAGCAGCCAAGATCATGGCGAGACCCAGTACTTC
TRBJ1-5 | 13 | TRBV20-1 | few | - | CSVTRSSNQPQHF | TGCAGTGTAACACGAAGTAGCAATCAGCCCCAGCATTTT
TRBJ2-7 | 15 | TRBV12-3/TRBV12-4 | - | TRBD2 | CASTLRSAGADEQYF | TGTGCCAGCACCCTACGGTCGGCGGGAGCCGACGAGCAGTACTTC
TRBJ2-5 | 13 | TRBV29-1 | many | - | CSVAGQMTETQYF | TGCAGCGTTGCGGGCCAGATGACGGAGACCCAGTACTTC
TRBJ1-1 | 12 | TRBV30 | - | - | CAWCRVNTEAFF | TGTGCCTGGTGCAGGGTGAACACTGAAGCTTTCTTT
TRBJ2-5 | 15 | TRBV28 | few | - | CASSLSRQFWNEQYF | TGTGCCAGCAGTTTAAGCCGCCAGTTTTGGAATGAGCAGTACTTC
TRBJ1-2 | 13 | TRBV29-1 | few | TRBD1 | CSCTDRVHLGYTF | TGCAGCTGCACGGACAGGGTCCACTTGGGCTACACCTTC
TRBJ2-3 | 15 | TRBV7-9 | many | - | CASSFAGRSTDTQYF | TGTGCCAGCAGCTTCGCGGGCCGGAGCACAGATACGCAGTATTTT
TRBJ2-1 | 15 | TRBV4-3 | many | TRBD2 | CASSQLIAGDNEQFF | TGCGCCAGCAGCCAACTGATAGCGGGTGACAATGAGCAGTTCTTC
TRBJ1-1 | 13 | TRBV29-1 | - | - | CSDGAPQGTEAFF | TGCAGCGATGGGGCTCCCCAGGGCACTGAAGCTTTCTTT
TRBJ1-2 | 16 | TRBV10-3 | few | - | CAISAAAEGPNYGYTF | TGTGCCATCAGTGCAGCGGCCGAAGGGCCTAACTATGGCTACACCTTC
TRBJ1-1 | 15 | TRBV5-1 | - | TRBD1 | CASSWARGQGTEAFF | TGCGCCAGCAGCTGGGCCAGGGGGCAGGGCACTGAAGCTTTCTTT
TRBJ1-4 | 15 | TRBV4-2 | - | TRBD1 | CASSQVKGADEKLFF | TGTGCCAGCAGCCAAGTAAAGGGGGCTGATGAAAAACTGTTTTTT
TRBJ2-3 | 11 | TRBV20-1 | once | - | CSAPHSETQYF | TGCAGTGCTCCTCATAGTGAGACGCAGTATTTT
TRBJ2-5 | 15 | TRBV27 | - | - | CASSTTGTLNNEQYF | TGTGCCAGCAGTACCACCGGGACTTTGAACAATGAGCAGTACTTC
TRBJ1-4 | 15 | TRBV5-1 | - | - | CASSWVADPGVELFF | TGCGCCAGCAGCTGGGTGGCGGATCCGGGTGTGGAACTGTTTTTT
TRBJ1-2 | 15 | TRBV4-3 | few | - | CASSQGLDSVYGYTF | TGCGCCAGCAGCCAAGGTCTGGACAGTGTCTATGGCTACACCTTC
TRBJ2-1 | 15 | TRBV5-1 | - | TRBD2 | CASSLDSGGHNEQFF | TGCGCCAGCAGCTTGGATAGCGGGGGCCACAATGAGCAGTTCTTC
TRBJ1-1 | 14 | TRBV6-6 | - | - | CASGRVVGNTEAFF | TGTGCCAGTGGCAGGGTTGTCGGGAACACTGAAGCTTTCTTT
TRBJ2-3 | 18 | TRBV4-2 | - | - | CASSQDRGRGAGTDTQYF | TGTGCCAGCAGCCAAGATCGAGGAAGGGGGGCAGGGACAGATACGCAGTATTTT
TRBJ1-5 | 15 | TRBV7-8 | - | TRBD1 | CASSPGTGPGQPQHF | TGTGCCAGCAGCCCGGGGACAGGGCCTGGGCAGCCCCAGCATTTT
TRBJ1-1 | 15 | TRBV7-3 | few | - | CASSLRPELDTEAFF | TGTGCCAGCAGCTTAAGGCCAGAATTGGACACTGAAGCTTTCTTT
TRBJ1-6 | 15 | TRBV4-3 | few | - | CASSPKQGMGSPLHF | TGCGCCAGCAGCCCCAAACAGGGTATGGGCTCACCCCTCCACTTT
TRBJ2-3 | 16 | TRBV2 | - | TRBD2 | CASIPPGGPFTDTQYF | TGTGCCAGCATCCCCCCGGGGGGGCCTTTCACAGATACGCAGTATTTT
TRBJ2-7 | 15 | TRBV21-1 | - | - | CASSAPTGWSYEQYF | TGTGCCAGCAGCGCCCCGACAGGCTGGTCCTACGAGCAGTACTTC
TRBJ1-1 | 13 | TRBV20-1 | - | - | CSARTEMNTEAFF | TGCAGTGCTAGGACAGAGATGAACACTGAAGCTTTCTTT
TRBJ1-2 | 15 | TRBV15 | - | - | CATSRSLADNGGYTF | TGTGCCACCAGCAGATCTCTCGCGGATAATGGGGGCTACACCTTC
TRBJ2-1 | 12 | TRBV5-1 | few | - | CASSLHSNEQFF | TGCGCCAGCAGCCTCCACAGCAATGAGCAGTTCTTC
TRBJ1-5 | 13 | TRBV3-1 | few | - | CASSQGQFQPQHF | TGTGCCAGCAGCCAAGGACAGTTTCAGCCCCAGCATTTT
TRBJ2-2 | 13 | TRBV12-3/TRBV12-4 | few | - | CASREGNTGELFF | TGTGCCAGCAGAGAGGGAAACACCGGGGAGCTGTTTTTT
TRBJ2-7 | 14 | TRBV7-9 | - | - | CASSYVLPSSEQYF | TGTGCCAGCAGCTACGTGCTACCTTCGTCCGAGCAGTACTTC
TRBJ2-6 | 18 | TRBV6-5 | few | TRBD1 | CASSSTGGFGSGANVLTF | TGTGCCAGCAGTTCCACAGGGGGCTTTGGGTCTGGGGCCAACGTCCTGACTTTC
TRBJ1-5 | 18 | TRBV10-3 | - | TRBD1 | CAISNRGPTGARNQPQHF | TGTGCCATCAGTAATAGGGGACCTACAGGGGCGCGCAATCAGCCCCAGCATTTT